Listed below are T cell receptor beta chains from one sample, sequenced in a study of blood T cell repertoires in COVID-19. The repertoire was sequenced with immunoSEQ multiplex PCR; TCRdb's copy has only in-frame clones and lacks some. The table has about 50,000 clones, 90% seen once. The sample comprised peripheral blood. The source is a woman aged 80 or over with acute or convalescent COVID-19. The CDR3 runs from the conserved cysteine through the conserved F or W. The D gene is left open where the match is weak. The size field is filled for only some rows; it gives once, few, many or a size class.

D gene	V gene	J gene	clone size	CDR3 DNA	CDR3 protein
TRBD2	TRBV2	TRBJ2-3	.	TGTGCCATTTCGACTAGCTGGAGCACAGATACGCAGTATTTT	CAISTSWSTDTQYF
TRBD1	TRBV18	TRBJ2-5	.	TGTGCCAGCTCACCGGGACAGCAAGAGACCCAGTACTTC	CASSPGQQETQYF
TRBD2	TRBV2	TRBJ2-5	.	TGTGCCAGCAGTTCTAGCGGCGCGGAGACCCAGTACTTC	CASSSSGAETQYF
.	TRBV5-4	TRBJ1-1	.	TGTGCCAGCCGAGGAGGAGCAAGCACTGAAGCTTTCTTT	CASRGGASTEAFF
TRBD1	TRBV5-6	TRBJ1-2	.	TGTGCCAGCAGCTTGCCGGGACAGGGGGCGCGGGTTGTTGGCTACACCTTC	CASSLPGQGARVVGYTF
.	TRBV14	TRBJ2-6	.	TGTGCCAGCAGGTTCTCAGGTTCTGGGGCCAACGTCCTGACTTTC	CASRFSGSGANVLTF
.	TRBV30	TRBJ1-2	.	TGTGCCTGGAGTGTAACAAGTAACTATGGCTACACCTTC	CAWSVTSNYGYTF
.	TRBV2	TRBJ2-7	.	TGTGCCAGCAGGGGCAGTAGCTACGAGCAGTACTTC	CASRGSSYEQYF
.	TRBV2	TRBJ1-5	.	TGTGCCAGCGCCGGGGATGTGGGCAATCAGCCCCAGCATTTT	CASAGDVGNQPQHF
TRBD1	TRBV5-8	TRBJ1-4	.	TGTGCCAGCAGTCGCGACAGGGAGCACGAAAAACTGTTTTTT	CASSRDREHEKLFF
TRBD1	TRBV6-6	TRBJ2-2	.	TGTGCCAGCAGTACCCGACAGGGTGGGACCGGGGAGCTGTTTTTT	CASSTRQGGTGELFF
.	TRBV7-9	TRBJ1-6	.	TGTGCCAGCAGCGGGCAGGGTTGGAATTCACCCCTCCACTTT	CASSGQGWNSPLHF
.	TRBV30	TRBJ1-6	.	TGTGCCTGGAGTATGGGCAGGAATAATTCACCCCTCCACTTT	CAWSMGRNNSPLHF
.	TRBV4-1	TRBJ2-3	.	TGCGCCAGCAGCCCCCCAGGGTCGGATACGCAGTATTTT	CASSPPGSDTQYF
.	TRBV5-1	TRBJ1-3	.	TGCGCCAGCAGCTTGGTGGGCGTACGCTCTGGAAACACCATATATTTT	CASSLVGVRSGNTIYF
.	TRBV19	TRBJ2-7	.	TGTGCCAGTAGCCGAACGCAACTATACGAGCAGTACTTC	CASSRTQLYEQYF
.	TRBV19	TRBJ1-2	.	TGTGCCAGTAGTATACTGGGGGCTTACTATGGCTACACCTTC	CASSILGAYYGYTF
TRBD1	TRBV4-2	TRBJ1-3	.	TGTGCCAGCAGCCGACAGGGGGATGGAAACACCATATATTTT	CASSRQGDGNTIYF
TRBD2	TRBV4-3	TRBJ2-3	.	TGCGCCAGCAGCCGGTTTGGGCGGGAGGCTTTAGATACGCAGTATTTT	CASSRFGREALDTQYF
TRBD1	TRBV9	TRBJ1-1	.	TGTGCCAGCAGCGCAGCAGCCAGCCCGGGACAGGGCCCCGCTGAAGCTTTCTTT	CASSAAASPGQGPAEAFF
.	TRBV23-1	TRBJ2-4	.	TGCGCCAGCAGTCAACCAGTCCTGAAAAACATTCAGTACTTC	CASSQPVLKNIQYF
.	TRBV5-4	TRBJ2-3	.	TGTGCCAGCAGCTTGGGGGGGCGGACTAGCACAGATACGCAGTATTTT	CASSLGGRTSTDTQYF
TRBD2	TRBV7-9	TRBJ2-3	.	TGTGCCAGCAGCAGACTAGCGGGAGGCGCTAGCGCAGATACGCAGTATTTT	CASSRLAGGASADTQYF
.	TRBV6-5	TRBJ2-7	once	TGTGCCAGCAGTTACTCCGGGCAGGGGTACTACGAGCAGTACTTC	CASSYSGQGYYEQYF
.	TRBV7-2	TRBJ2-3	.	TGTGCCAGCAGCTTATCCCCGGTCAGGGCCGATACGCAGTATTTT	CASSLSPVRADTQYF
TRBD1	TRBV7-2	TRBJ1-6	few	TGTGCCAGCAGCTTAGACGGGACAGGGGGCGTGGGTTCACCCCTCCACTTT	CASSLDGTGGVGSPLHF
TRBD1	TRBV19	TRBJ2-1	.	TGTGCCAGTAGTGCCTGGGGGGACAGGGGAAACAATGAGCAGTTCTTC	CASSAWGDRGNNEQFF
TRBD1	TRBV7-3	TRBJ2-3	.	TGTGCCAGCAGCTTGACCGGGACAGGGGTAAGGAATACGCAGTATTTT	CASSLTGTGVRNTQYF
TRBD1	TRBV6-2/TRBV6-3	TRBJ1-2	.	TGTGCCAGCAGTTACCCGGGACAGGGGGCGACCCTCGATGGCTACACCTTC	CASSYPGQGATLDGYTF
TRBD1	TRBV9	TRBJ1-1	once	TGTGCCAGCAGCTTACGCCCGACAGGGGCGACTGAAGCTTTCTTT	CASSLRPTGATEAFF
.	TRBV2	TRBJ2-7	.	TGTGCCAGCAGCCTCGGCGGCTACGAGCAGTACTTC	CASSLGGYEQYF
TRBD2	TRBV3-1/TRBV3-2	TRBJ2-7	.	TGTGCCAGCAGCCAAGAAGCCCCAGGACTAGCGGGAGGACCCTTGTACTTC	CASSQEAPGLAGGPLYF
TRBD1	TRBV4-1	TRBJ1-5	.	TGCGCCAGCAGCCAAGGACAGGGGGCACACCAGCCCCAGCATTTT	CASSQGQGAHQPQHF
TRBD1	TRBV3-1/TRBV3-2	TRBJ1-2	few	TGTGCCAGCAGCCAAGACGGGACAGGCTATGGCTACACCTTC	CASSQDGTGYGYTF
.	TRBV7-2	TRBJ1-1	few	TGTGCCAGCAGCTTATCCGGGGGTGTCACTGAAGCTTTCTTT	CASSLSGGVTEAFF
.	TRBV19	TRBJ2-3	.	TGTGCCAGTAGTATAGGGGGCAGGGGCGGGGATACGCAGTATTTT	CASSIGGRGGDTQYF
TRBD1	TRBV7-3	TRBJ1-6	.	TGTGCCAGCAGTTGGAAGGGGACAGGGGGGTCACCCCTCCACTTT	CASSWKGTGGSPLHF
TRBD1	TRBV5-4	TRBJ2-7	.	TGTGCCAGCAGCCGGGACAGCCTCAATTTACCCTACGAGCAGTACTTC	CASSRDSLNLPYEQYF
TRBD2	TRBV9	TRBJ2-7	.	TGTGCCAGCAGCACCGGACTAGCGGGAGAATACGAGCAGTACTTC	CASSTGLAGEYEQYF
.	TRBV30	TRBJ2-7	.	TGTGCCTGGAGCGATACAGGGTCCTACGAGCAGTACTTC	CAWSDTGSYEQYF
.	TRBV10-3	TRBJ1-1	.	TGTGCCATCAGTACGGACAGGAACACTGAAGCTTTCTTT	CAISTDRNTEAFF
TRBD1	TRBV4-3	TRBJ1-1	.	TGCGCCAGCAGCCGCGGGGGACAGGGAGGAACTGAAGCTTTCTTT	CASSRGGQGGTEAFF
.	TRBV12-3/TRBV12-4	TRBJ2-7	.	TGTGCCAGCAGTTCGAGGGGGAACGAGCAGTACTTC	CASSSRGNEQYF
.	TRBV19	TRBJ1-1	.	TGTGCCAGTACCCAGACAGTAAAGAACACTGAAGCTTTCTTT	CASTQTVKNTEAFF
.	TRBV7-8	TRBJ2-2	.	TGTGCCAGCAGCTTAGTCGCGAACACCGGGGAGCTGTTTTTT	CASSLVANTGELFF
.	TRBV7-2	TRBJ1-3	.	TGTGCCAGCGCCCCGGACGGGAGCTCTGGAAACACCATATATTTT	CASAPDGSSGNTIYF
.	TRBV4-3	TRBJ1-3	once	TGCGCCAGCAGCCAAGGTCGCCCAGGGACAACATCTGGAAACACCATATATTTT	CASSQGRPGTTSGNTIYF
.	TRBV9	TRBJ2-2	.	TGTGCCAGCAGCGTACGTAGCAGCGACACCGGGGAGCTGTTTTTT	CASSVRSSDTGELFF
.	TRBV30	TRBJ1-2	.	TGTGCCTGGAGCCTACAGAGGGCGGCTGGCTACACCTTC	CAWSLQRAAGYTF
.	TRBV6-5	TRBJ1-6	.	TGTGCCAGCAGCGGGTTTGGGTGGGATTCACCCCTCCACTTT	CASSGFGWDSPLHF
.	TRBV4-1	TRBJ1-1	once	TGCGCCAGCAGCCCTACCGGGGGGGCCCCTGAAGCTTTCTTT	CASSPTGGAPEAFF
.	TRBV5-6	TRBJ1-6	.	TGTGCCAGCAGCTTGGCGCAGGGGAGCTCACCCCTCCACTTT	CASSLAQGSSPLHF
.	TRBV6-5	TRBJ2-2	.	TGTGCCAGCAGGGCGATGGCGGTTAACACCGGGGAGCTGTTTTTT	CASRAMAVNTGELFF
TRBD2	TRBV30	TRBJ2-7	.	TGTGCCTGGAGTAGCGGGAGGTCCTACGAGCAGTACTTC	CAWSSGRSYEQYF
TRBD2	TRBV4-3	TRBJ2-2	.	TGCGCCAGCAGCCTCCTAGCGGGAGAGGGCACCGGGGAGCTGTTTTTT	CASSLLAGEGTGELFF